This T cell receptor (beta chain) stems from a study of early T cells in non-severe SARS-CoV-2 infection. The table lists this clonotype with many counts. Germline lookup yields CDR1 SGHRS and CDR2 YFSETQ. V lost 3 bases and J lost 4; bases outside the gene matches: 8. This CDR3 region has 16 residues. TCRdb reprocessed the 5' RACE reads via MiXCR and lists one record per CDR3 protein. The sample consists of approximately 77,000 distinct CDR3 sequences, 15% to 17% of them appearing once. The sequence derives from an adult who was a healthcare worker with PCR-confirmed SARS-CoV-2 infection or an uninfected control (not recorded which). The chain uses TRBV5-1 and TRBJ2-7; 12 nucleotides line up with TRBD1. The sample taken for sequencing was whole blood. As DNA, the CDR3 is TGCGCCAGCAGCTCAGAGCCGGGACAGGGGGCTTACGAGCAGTACTTC. Translating gives CASSSEPGQGAYEQYF.